The 24 T cell receptor beta chains in this list originate from one sample, sequenced in a study of cytomegalovirus exposure and HLA in healthy donors. PCR amplification relied on 60 Vbeta primers (plus 13 Jbeta primers). Sequenced by immunoSEQ multiplex PCR; TCRdb stores in-frame clones only, minus some. The table records 90,000 or so clones, roughly 82% of them present only once. The sequencing input was PBMCs. The receptor set was obtained from a man aged 30 to 45 in good health and CMV-seropositive.

The chain uses TRBV5-1 and TRBJ2-3; TRBD2 matches at 7 bases. Losses at the gene ends were 0 bases for V and 5 bases for J; bases not matched to a gene: 9. Germline V lookup: CDR1 SGHRS, CDR2 YFSETQ. This CDR3 region has 16 residues. CDR3 bases: TGCGCCAGCAGCTTGGGTAGCGGGCAAATCAGAGATACGCAGTATTTT. Translation gives CASSLGSGQIRDTQYF.

This clone was counted a few times. This chain uses TRBV1 with TRBJ1-5. TRBV1 is a pseudogene segment. This CDR3 has 20 residues. Here the CDR3 reads CTSSQEMRGRDAYSNQPQHF. The CDR3 DNA reads as TGCACCAGCAGCCAAGAAATGCGGGGCAGGGATGCTTATAGCAATCAGCCCCAGCATTTT.

This rearrangement joins TRBV10-1 to TRBJ2-7, with D possibly matching TRBD1 (5 bases). CDR3 length: 14 residues. Trimming pared 4 bases from V and 2 bases from J, leaving 12 bases between. Germline values: CDR1 WNHNN, CDR2 SYGVQD (reference sequence). CDR3 bases: TGCGCCAGCAGTGGAAAGACAGTCCCCTACGAGCAGTACTTC. Translating it yields CASSGKTVPYEQYF.

The chain is built from TRBV28 and TRBJ1-1; D gene uncertain. The CDR3 runs to 14 residues. The V and J ends lost 2 bases and 4 bases respectively, with 11 bases between them. CDR1 is MDHEN, CDR2 SYDVKM, per germline. The CDR3 DNA reads TGTGCCAGCAGTTTACGGCGGCCCGGCACTGAAGCTTTCTTT. It encodes CASSLRRPGTEAFF.

The J gene is TRBJ1-1, the V gene TRBV6-5; tentative D call: TRBD1 (6 bases). Germline V CDR1 and CDR2: MNHEY, SVGAGI. CDR3 length: 15 amino acids. Trimming cost V 2 bases and J 5 bases, with 15 bases left between them. The CDR3 nucleotides read TGTGCCAGCAGTTACCGGCCTTCAGGGGTTACTGAAGCTTTCTTT. Translating gives CASSYRPSGVTEAFF.

This chain joins TRBV11-2 and TRBJ1-1; D unclear. The V gene lost 5 bases and the J gene lost 4 bases, with 14 bases spanning the gap. Germline values: CDR1 SGHAT, CDR2 FQNNGV. The CDR3 runs 14 residues. The CDR3 sequence: CASSAILGGTEAFF. Written as DNA, the CDR3 is TGTGCCAGCAGCGCCATACTGGGAGGCACTGAAGCTTTCTTT.

The rearrangement uses TRBV5-6 and TRBJ2-5; 10 nucleotides match TRBD1. The DNA end is more similar to TRBJ2-7, so the J call may be wrong. The CDR3 length is 15 residues. Germline V CDR1 and CDR2: SGHDT, YYEEEE. The CDR3 reads CASSLVGTGDHEQYF. The CDR3 DNA is TGTGCCAGCAGCTTGGTGGGGACAGGGGACCACGAGCAGTACTTC.

V gene TRBV7-2 combines with J gene TRBJ2-7, with TRBD1 matching 7 bases. Unmatched junction bases numbered 8, after V lost 5 bases and J lost 1 base. The CDR3 spans 15 residues. Germline values: CDR1 SGHTA, CDR2 FQGNSA. The CDR3: CASSLSGQESYEQYF. For the CDR3, the DNA is TGTGCCAGCAGCCTGTCCGGACAGGAGTCCTACGAGCAGTACTTC. The whole variable domain, filled in from reference TRBV7-2 and TRBJ2-7, reads GAGVSQSPSNKVTEKGKDVELRCDPISGHTALYWYRQSLGQGLEFLIYFQGNSAPDKSGLPSDRFSAERTGGSVSTLTIQRTQQEDSAVYLCASSLSGQESYEQYFGPGTRLTVT.

This chain uses TRBV5-1 with TRBJ2-3; 8 bases are shared with TRBD1. The germline CDR1 and CDR2 sequences are SGHRS and YFSETQ. With V trimmed by 0 bases and J by 3 bases, 6 bases remained unmatched. The length of the CDR3 is 16 residues. CDR3 in DNA: TGCGCCAGCAGCTTGGCCGGACAGGGTAGGACAGATACGCAGTATTTT. This translates into CASSLAGQGRTDTQYF.

V is TRBV5-5 and J is TRBJ2-5; TRBD2 might be the D (5 bases). There are 14 residues in the CDR3. Per germline, CDR1 SGHKS and CDR2 YYEKEE (reference sequence). V shed 2 bases and J shed 4 bases, with 12 bases lying between them. The CDR3 coding sequence is TGTGCCAGCAGCTTCGGCCCCGAGGGAGAGACCCAGTACTTC. This gives the protein CASSFGPEGETQYF.

This clone has a handful of counts. This chain joins TRBV6-5 and TRBJ1-5, with 9 bases that match TRBD1. Germline CDR1 reads MNHEY; CDR2 reads SVGAGI. CDR3 length equals 15 residues. Germline trimming cut 5 bases from V and 7 bases from J; bases unmatched to any gene: 9. This CDR3 is CASSGGTGKGQPQHF. DNA of the CDR3: TGTGCCAGCAGTGGTGGGACAGGGAAGGGGCAGCCCCAGCATTTT.

This rearrangement joins TRBV14 to TRBJ2-7, with D tentatively TRBD1 (6 bases). V was cut by 1 base and J by 2 bases, with 9 bases left in between. The CDR3 totals 14 residues. Germline V gene lookup returns CDR1 SGHDN and CDR2 FVKESK. CDR3 DNA: TGTGCCAGCAGCCAAGGAAGGGGGACCTACGAGCAGTACTTC. It specifies CASSQGRGTYEQYF.

V is TRBV25-1 and J is TRBJ2-7, with D uncertain. CDR1 and CDR2 from the germline V gene are MGHDK and SYGVNS. V gave up 3 bases and J gave up 2 bases, with 14 bases separating them. The length of the CDR3 is 15 residues. The CDR3 nucleotides are TGTGCCAGCAGTGATTCCTATAGTGTACCCTACGAGCAGTACTTC. Translating it yields CASSDSYSVPYEQYF.

The chain uses TRBV5-4 and TRBJ2-6; D remains ambiguous. Trimming removed 0 bases at V and 0 bases at J, with 13 bases between. The CDR3 runs to 18 residues. CDR1 and CDR2 from the germline V gene are SGHNT and YYREEE (reference sequence). The CDR3 loop is CASSLGGLILSGANVLTF. CDR3 nucleotide sequence: TGTGCCAGCAGCTTGGGAGGTCTCATACTCTCTGGGGCCAACGTCCTGACTTTC.

This chain uses TRBV10-1 with TRBJ1-3; TRBD1 might be the D (6 bases). This CDR3 comprises 14 residues. Between the trimmed V and J ends, which lost 4 bases and 2 bases, there was a span of 9 bases. CDR1 and CDR2 (germline): WNHNN, SYGVQD (reference sequence). The CDR3 nucleotides are TGCGCCAGCAGTGGGCAGGGGACTGGAAACACCATATATTTT. As protein: CASSGQGTGNTIYF.

The chain uses TRBV7-9 and TRBJ2-2, with a possible D match to TRBD1 (5 bases). CDR3 length: 12 amino acids. V was clipped by 5 bases and J by 5 bases, with 6 bases between them. Germline V gene sequence: CDR1 SEHNR, CDR2 FQNEAQ (reference sequence). This CDR3 reads CASSRGTGELFF. The CDR3 DNA reads as TGTGCCAGCAGCAGGGGTACCGGGGAGCTGTTTTTT.

The V gene is TRBV4-1, the J gene TRBJ2-6; unclear D gene. Trimming left V 0 bases short and J 0 bases short, with 6 bases between. This CDR3 has 16 residues. Germline V gives CDR1 MGHRA, CDR2 YSYEKL. The CDR3 protein is CASSQDVNSGANVLTF. The CDR3, as DNA: TGCGCCAGCAGCCAAGATGTCAACTCTGGGGCCAACGTCCTGACTTTC.

The chain employs TRBV7-2 and TRBJ1-4; maybe TRBD1 (6 bases). The CDR3 extends over 14 amino acids. The ends were cut back, 3 bases at V and 2 bases at J, with 7 bases in the middle. CDR1 is SGHTA, CDR2 FQGNSA, per germline. CDR3 loop: CASSFQGTNEKLFF. Here the CDR3 DNA reads TGTGCCAGCAGCTTTCAGGGGACTAATGAAAAACTGTTTTTT.

J is TRBJ1-2 and V is TRBV27; D is ambiguous. This CDR3 comprises 13 residues. Germline values: CDR1 MNHEY, CDR2 SMNVEV (reference sequence). Between the trimmed V and J ends, which lost 3 bases and 4 bases, there was a span of 9 bases. The CDR3 DNA reads TGTGCCAGCAGTTTTGGGAGCTTCTATGGCTACACCTTC. Its translation is CASSFGSFYGYTF.

The J gene is TRBJ2-3, the V gene TRBV27; 13 bases fit TRBD2. This CDR3 contains 19 residues. V gave up 5 bases and J gave up 5 bases; unmatched junction bases: 16. Germline CDR1 MNHEY, CDR2 SMNVEV (reference sequence). CDR3 region: CASSTYTGLAGSEEDTQYF. The CDR3 DNA follows: TGTGCCAGCAGTACCTACACGGGACTAGCGGGATCTGAAGAAGATACGCAGTATTTT.

This rearrangement joins TRBV29-1 to TRBJ2-5; maybe TRBD1 (7 bases). V was shortened by 5 bases and J by 5 bases, with 21 bases between the two germline ends. The CDR3 is 15 amino acids. Per the germline V gene, CDR1 is SQVTM and CDR2 is ANQGSEA. The CDR3 nucleotides read TGCAGCGTTTCATTATACAGGGGAGGTTGGGAGACCCAGTACTTC. It encodes CSVSLYRGGWETQYF.

V is TRBV6-5 and J is TRBJ2-5, with a weak D call TRBD1 (6 bases). The J call is doubtful: the DNA matches TRBJ2-7 better. Germline V gives CDR1 MNHEY, CDR2 SVGAGI. This CDR3 region has 15 residues. In nucleotides, the CDR3 is TGTGCCAGCAGTTACTCGAAGACAGGTACCTACGAGCAGTACTTC. Amino acids: CASSYSKTGTYEQYF.

The CDR3 DNA reads as TGTGCCAGCAGCCAAGAGATAGCTGGGGCCAACGTCCTGACTTTC. Protein product: CASSQEIAGANVLTF. This rearrangement joins TRBV14 to TRBJ2-6; D is unclear. The CDR3 is made up of 15 amino acids. The V gene lost 0 bases and the J gene lost 2 bases, with 5 bases spanning the gap. The V gene's germline CDR1 is SGHDN and CDR2 FVKESK.

The chain is built from TRBV10-3 and TRBJ1-1, with 9 bases identical to TRBD1. The trim removed 2 bases at V and 11 bases at J, leaving 9 bases unmatched. CDR1 is ENHRY, CDR2 SYGVKD, per germline. The CDR3 contains 14 residues. The CDR3 sequence is CAISEPTGGWGAFF. The CDR3 DNA is TGTGCCATCAGTGAGCCGACAGGGGGTTGGGGGGCTTTCTTT.